This TCR beta chain was recorded in a study of T-cell reconstitution after alpha-beta-depleted transplantation in children. Findings and caveats of the study: Counts and diversity of T cells one year after transplant came mostly from newly produced T cells.

Turning to this clonotype: Its antigen is currently unknown.

Preparation of the TCRbeta library involved a method that used unique molecular identifiers. TCRdb called the PCR reads again in MiXCR, with one record for every CDR3 protein. The table includes roughly 120,000 distinct CDR3 sequences, roughly 23% detected once. With 10 bases clipped from V and 6 bases from J, the junction kept 7 bases outside the gene matches. Germline V gene lookup returns CDR1 MGHRA and CDR2 YSYEKL. This CDR3 is 12 amino acids long. Sequenced here: PBMCs, mostly from graft donor cells, sampled 180 days after TCRalphabeta/CD19-depleted stem cell transplant. The V and J genes are TRBV4-1 and TRBJ1-2; 8 bases are shared with TRBD1. This receptor was obtained from a male patient between 2 and 15 years old who had a stem cell transplant for chronic granulomatous disease, so the T cells may come from the graft donor. The CDR3 loop is CATNRQGNGYTF. CDR3 bases: TGCGCCACCAACCGACAGGGGAATGGCTACACCTTC.